This paragraph reports one T cell receptor (beta chain). Its antigen is still unknown. TCRdb's copy holds only in-frame clones and misses some; the assay was immunoSEQ multiplex PCR. The data hold 60,000 to 70,000 clones, with 79% observed a single time. This entry belongs to a study of radiotherapy plus CTLA-4 blockade in lung cancer. Study-level background: The study recorded objective responses in 18% of patients and disease control in approximately 29%. Findings and caveats of the study: Expansion of tumor-derived TCR clones was observed in blood after radiotherapy plus ipilimumab.

The CDR3 spans 11 residues. V gave up 5 bases and J gave up 15 bases; unmatched junction bases: 4. CDR1 SGHTA and CDR2 FQGNSA come from the germline V gene. In chemo-refractory metastatic non-small-cell lung cancer, patients got ipilimumab CTLA-4 blockade together with focal radiation. This chain links TRBV7-2 with TRBJ2-1, with 10 positions matching TRBD2. The sample in question was peripheral blood, obtained from a patient treated with radiotherapy plus ipilimumab. The source of this sequence is a human donor with non-small cell lung cancer who had a complete response to radiotherapy plus ipilimumab. The CDR3 nucleotides are TGTGCCAGCAGCCCTAGCGGGAGACCGTTCTTC. Encoded protein: CASSPSGRPFF.